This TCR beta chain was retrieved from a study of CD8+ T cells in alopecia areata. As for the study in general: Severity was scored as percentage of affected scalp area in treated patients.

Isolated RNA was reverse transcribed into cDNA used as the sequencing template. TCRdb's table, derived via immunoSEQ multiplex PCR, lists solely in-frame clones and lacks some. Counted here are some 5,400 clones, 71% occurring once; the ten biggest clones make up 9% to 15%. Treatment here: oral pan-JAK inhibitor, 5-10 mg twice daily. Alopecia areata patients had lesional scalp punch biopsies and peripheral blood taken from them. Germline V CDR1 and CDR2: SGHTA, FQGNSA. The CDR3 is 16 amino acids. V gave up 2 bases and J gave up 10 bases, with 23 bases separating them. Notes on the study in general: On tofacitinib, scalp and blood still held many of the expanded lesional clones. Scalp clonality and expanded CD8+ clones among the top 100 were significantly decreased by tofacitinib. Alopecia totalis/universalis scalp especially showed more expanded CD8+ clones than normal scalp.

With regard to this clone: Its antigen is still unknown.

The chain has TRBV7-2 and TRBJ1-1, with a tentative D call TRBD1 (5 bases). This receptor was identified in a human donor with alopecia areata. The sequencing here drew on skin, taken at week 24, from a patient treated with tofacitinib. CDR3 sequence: CASSLSRANIIGGAFF. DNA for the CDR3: TGTGCCAGCAGCTTAAGTAGGGCCAATATCATTGGGGGAGCTTTCTTT. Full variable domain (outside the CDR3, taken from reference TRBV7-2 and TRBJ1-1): GAGVSQSPSNKVTEKGKDVELRCDPISGHTALYWYRQSLGQGLEFLIYFQGNSAPDKSGLPSDRFSAERTGGSVSTLTIQRTQQEDSAVYLCASSLSRANIIGGAFFGQGTRLTVV.